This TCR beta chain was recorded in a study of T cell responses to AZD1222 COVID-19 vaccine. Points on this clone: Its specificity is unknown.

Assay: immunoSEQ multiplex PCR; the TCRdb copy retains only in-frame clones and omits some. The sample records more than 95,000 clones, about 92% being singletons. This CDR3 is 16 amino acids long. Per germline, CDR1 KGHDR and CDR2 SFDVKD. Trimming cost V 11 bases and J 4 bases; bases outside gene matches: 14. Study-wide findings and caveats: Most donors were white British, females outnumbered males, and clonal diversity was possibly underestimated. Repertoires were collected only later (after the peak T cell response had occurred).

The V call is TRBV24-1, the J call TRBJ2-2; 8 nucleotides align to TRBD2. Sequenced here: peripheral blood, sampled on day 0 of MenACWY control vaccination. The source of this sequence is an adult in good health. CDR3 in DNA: TGTGCCAACGGCGGGGGGCCCACTAAGGGCACCGGGGAGCTGTTTTTT. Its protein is CANGGGPTKGTGELFF.